The 15 T cell receptor beta chains below come from one sample, sequenced in a study of STAT3 mutations in large granular lymphocyte leukemia. Findings and caveats of the study: At least one immunodominant TCR beta clonotype appeared in every T-cell large granular lymphocyte leukemia patient.

Their target antigens are unknown. Clones were read by immunoSEQ multiplex PCR, and TCRdb kept only the in-frame ones, dropping some. The table shows over 30,000 clones, with roughly 86% occurring only once. Sequencing was done on a sample of peripheral blood mononuclear cells. The receptors stem from a man in his 60s with T-cell large granular lymphocyte leukemia. Some clones in this sample may be carry-over from other donors' samples.

This clone was detected a few times. The V gene is TRBV28, the J gene TRBJ1-5, with 8 nucleotides matching TRBD1. The V gene end was trimmed by 6 bases and the J gene end by 5 bases; junction bases not matched to a gene: 21. The CDR3 sequence is 19 residues long. Germline loops: CDR1 MDHEN, CDR2 SYDVKM. In nucleotides, the CDR3 is TGTGCCAGCAGCCCAACGACAGGGGAATGGGATAGCATCGATCAGCCCCAGCATTTT. This gives the protein CASSPTTGEWDSIDQPQHF.

The chain couples TRBV28 to TRBJ1-2; TRBD1 agrees at 7 bases. Per germline, CDR1 MDHEN and CDR2 SYDVKM. There are 15 residues in the CDR3. Trimming took 2 bases from V and 0 from J; bases not matched to a gene: 3. The CDR3, as DNA: TGTGCCAGCAGTTTAAGGACAGGAACTAACTATGGCTACACCTTC. This translates into CASSLRTGTNYGYTF.

The V and J genes are TRBV6-6 and TRBJ2-7, with TRBD2 as a possible D gene (5 bases). The germline V and J ends were trimmed by 2 bases and 3 bases, with 11 bases remaining between them. The CDR3 runs 14 residues. CDR1 MNHNY and CDR2 SVGAGI come from the germline V gene (reference sequence). The DNA of the CDR3 is TGTGCCAGCAGTTACACTGCTGGACTCTACGAGCAGTACTTC. This gives the protein CASSYTAGLYEQYF.

This sequence joins TRBV7-9 and TRBJ2-7, with 7 bases lining up with TRBD1. V lost 3 bases to trimming and J lost 5 bases; unmatched junction nucleotides: 4. CDR3 length: 13 residues. Germline V gives CDR1 SEHNR, CDR2 FQNEAQ (reference sequence). CDR3: CASSFDRDDEQYF. CDR3 DNA sequence: TGTGCCAGCAGCTTCGACAGGGACGACGAGCAGTACTTC.

The chain recombines TRBV7-2 with TRBJ2-3; D remains ambiguous. This CDR3 contains 15 residues. V lost 5 bases and J lost 0, with 12 bases in between. CDR1 is SGHTA and CDR2 is FQGNSA in the germline V gene. CDR3 bases: TGTGCCAGCAGCCTAGATTCCCTTAGCACAGATACGCAGTATTTT. Translated, it gives CASSLDSLSTDTQYF.

The genes are TRBV6-6 and TRBJ2-2; D gene unclear. Germline-derived CDR1 and CDR2 are MNHNY and SVGAGI (reference sequence). The CDR3 is 10 amino acids. CDR3 sequence: CACYTGELFF. The CDR3 bases are TGTGCGTGTTACACCGGGGAGCTGTTTTTT.

The CDR3 here is CASSFRDRPSEQYF. CDR3 DNA: TGTGCCAGCAGCTTCCGGGACCGACCTTCCGAGCAGTACTTC. The V call is TRBV7-3, the J call TRBJ2-5; TRBD1 or TRBD2 may be the D gene (5 bases each). The end of the DNA aligns better with TRBJ2-7, so the J call may be wrong. This CDR3 region has 14 residues. Germline CDR1 SGHTA, CDR2 FQGTGA.

V is TRBV30 and J is TRBJ2-3, with D possibly being TRBD1 or TRBD2 (5 bases each). From germline, CDR1 is GTSNPN and CDR2 SVGIG (reference sequence). The CDR3 covers 13 residues. Trimming pared 5 bases from V and 0 bases from J, leaving 9 bases between. Here the CDR3 DNA reads TGTGCCTGGTCGGGACCGAGCACAGATACGCAGTATTTT. Encoded protein: CAWSGPSTDTQYF.

The chain recombines TRBV15 with TRBJ1-5; no definite D call. CDR3 length: 16 residues. Germline V gene lookup returns CDR1 LNHNV and CDR2 YYDKDF (reference sequence). The V gene lost 1 base and the J gene lost 1 base, with 11 bases spanning the gap. CDR3: CATSRAVGVSNQPQHF. The CDR3, as DNA: TGTGCCACCAGCAGAGCGGTGGGAGTGAGCAATCAGCCCCAGCATTTT. The whole variable domain, remainder taken from reference TRBV15 and TRBJ1-5, is DAMVIQNPRYQVTQFGKPVTLSCSQTLNHNVMYWYQQKSSQAPKLLFHYYDKDFNNEADTPDNFQSRRPNTSFCFLDIRSPGLGDTAMYLCATSRAVGVSNQPQHFGDGTRLSIL.

The chain is built from TRBV5-1 and TRBJ2-5; D is possibly TRBD2 (5 bases). Trimming shortened V by 3 bases and J by 3 bases, and 12 bases separated the two germline ends. CDR1 SGHRS and CDR2 YFSETQ come from the germline V gene. This CDR3 is 14 amino acids long. The CDR3 sequence: CASSYSGGEETQYF. Written as DNA, the CDR3 is TGCGCCAGCAGCTATTCTGGAGGAGAAGAGACCCAGTACTTC.

This rearrangement joins TRBV12-5 to TRBJ2-7, with a tentative D call TRBD1 (5 bases). CDR1 and CDR2 from the germline V gene are LGHNT and FRNRAP. The germline V and J ends were trimmed by 5 bases and 5 bases, with 19 bases remaining between them. The CDR3 length is 15 residues. The CDR3 is CASGGAGRPGDEQYF. The CDR3, as DNA: TGTGCTAGTGGTGGGGCCGGACGTCCGGGCGACGAGCAGTACTTC.

This clone has a handful of counts. The rearrangement uses TRBV18 and TRBJ2-7, with D perhaps matching TRBD1 (6 bases). Trimming left V 6 bases short and J 0 bases short, with 12 bases between. Germline V CDR1 and CDR2: KGHSH, LQKENI. This CDR3 spans 14 amino acids. The CDR3 is CASSLDSNSYEQYF. The CDR3 DNA reads TGTGCCAGCTCGCTGGACAGCAACTCCTACGAGCAGTACTTC.

This clone was observed a few times. The chain is built from TRBV7-2 and TRBJ1-2, with 8 bases identical to TRBD1. The V gene end was trimmed by 4 bases and the J gene end by 0 bases; junction bases not matched to a gene: 10. The CDR3 runs to 17 residues. CDR1 and CDR2 (germline): SGHTA, FQGNSA. CDR3 sequence reads: CASSSLGGTGPNYGYTF. Written as DNA, the CDR3 is TGTGCCAGCAGCTCATTAGGCGGGACAGGACCTAACTATGGCTACACCTTC. Full variable domain (rest looked up from reference TRBV7-2 and TRBJ1-2): GAGVSQSPSNKVTEKGKDVELRCDPISGHTALYWYRQSLGQGLEFLIYFQGNSAPDKSGLPSDRFSAERTGGSVSTLTIQRTQQEDSAVYLCASSSLGGTGPNYGYTFGSGTRLTVV.

The chain combines TRBV29-1 with TRBJ2-1; 14 bases line up with TRBD2. V shed 3 bases, J shed 0 bases, and the junction held 4 bases outside the gene matches. CDR3 length: 17 residues. The germline CDR1 and CDR2 sequences are SQVTM and ANQGSEA. In DNA form, the CDR3 reads TGCAGCGTTGAGGGGACTAGCGGGAGTCCCTCCTACAATGAGCAGTTCTTC. It yields the protein CSVEGTSGSPSYNEQFF.

The V call is TRBV7-8, the J call TRBJ1-5; no clear D gene. Looked up from germline, CDR1 is SGHVS and CDR2 is FQNEAQ. The V gene lost 4 bases and the J gene lost 0 bases, with 10 bases spanning the gap. The CDR3 extends over 15 amino acids. DNA of the CDR3: TGTGCCAGCAGCTCTCGAGGGAATAGCAATCAGCCCCAGCATTTT. Translated: CASSSRGNSNQPQHF.